This entry concerns a single TCR beta chain. The read halts 3 residues ahead of the CDR3 end, with the missing end drawn from the germline J gene. V was cut by 1 base and J by 0 bases, with 7 bases left in between. This CDR3 is built from 15 residues. Germline values: CDR1 MNHEY, CDR2 SVGEGT. The data were obtained in a study of T cells in women clearing cervical HPV infection. Repertoires were generated with immunoSEQ multiplex PCR, while TCRdb's copy carries only in-frame clones and drops some. The repertoire table contains approximately 35,000 clones. All donors had a single incident cervical HPV16 infection, not prevalent.

The sequence derives from a woman aged 18 to 75 with a cervical HPV16 infection that either progressed to CIN3+ or cleared (not recorded which). The chain couples TRBV6-2 or TRBV6-3 to TRBJ1-5; unclear D gene. Input material: blood buffy coat. CDR3 amino acids: CASSYYPHSNQPQHF. Partial CDR3 DNA: TGTGCCAGCAGTTACTATCCCCATAGCAATCAGCCC.